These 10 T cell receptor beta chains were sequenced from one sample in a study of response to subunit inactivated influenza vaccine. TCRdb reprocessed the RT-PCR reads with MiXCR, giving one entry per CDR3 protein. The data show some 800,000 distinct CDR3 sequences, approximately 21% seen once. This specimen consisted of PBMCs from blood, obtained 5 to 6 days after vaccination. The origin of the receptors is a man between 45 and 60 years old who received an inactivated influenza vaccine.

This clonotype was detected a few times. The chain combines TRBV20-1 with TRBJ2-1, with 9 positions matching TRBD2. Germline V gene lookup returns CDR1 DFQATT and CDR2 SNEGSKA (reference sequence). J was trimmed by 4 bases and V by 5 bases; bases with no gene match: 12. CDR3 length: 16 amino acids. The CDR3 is CSADSLRGGLYNEQFF. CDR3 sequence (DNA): TGCAGTGCTGACTCTCTGCGGGGGGGCCTTTACAATGAGCAGTTCTTC.

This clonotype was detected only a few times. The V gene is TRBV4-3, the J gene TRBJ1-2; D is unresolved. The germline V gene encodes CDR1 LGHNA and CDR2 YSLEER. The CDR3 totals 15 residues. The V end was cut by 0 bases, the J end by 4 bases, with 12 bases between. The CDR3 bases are TGCGCCAGCAGCCAAGATAGTGACGGGCTCTATGGCTACACCTTC. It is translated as CASSQDSDGLYGYTF.

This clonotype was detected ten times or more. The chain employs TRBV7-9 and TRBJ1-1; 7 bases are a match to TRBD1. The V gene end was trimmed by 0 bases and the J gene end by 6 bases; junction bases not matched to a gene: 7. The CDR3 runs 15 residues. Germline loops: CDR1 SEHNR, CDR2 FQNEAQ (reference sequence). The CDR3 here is CASSLASGTAAEAFF. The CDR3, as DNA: TGTGCCAGCAGCTTAGCCTCAGGGACAGCAGCTGAAGCTTTCTTT.

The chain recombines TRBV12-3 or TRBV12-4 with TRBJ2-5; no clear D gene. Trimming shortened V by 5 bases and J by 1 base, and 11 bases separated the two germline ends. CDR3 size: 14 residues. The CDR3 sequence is CASSTGPLQETQYF. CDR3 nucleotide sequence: TGTGCCAGCAGTACCGGACCCCTCCAAGAGACCCAGTACTTC.

The CDR3 DNA follows: TGCGCCAGCAGCCAGACACCGCGGGGTACAGGGGAAGAGACCCAGTACTTC. The encoded protein is CASSQTPRGTGEETQYF. The rearrangement joins TRBV4-1 to TRBJ2-5; D may be TRBD1 (7 bases). V was pared by 3 bases and J by 3 bases, with 20 bases between. Germline V lookup: CDR1 MGHRA, CDR2 YSYEKL. The CDR3 is made up of 17 amino acids.

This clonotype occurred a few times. The chain's CDR3 is CASRPGLAGGFPYNEQFF. DNA for the CDR3: TGTGCCAGCAGGCCCGGACTAGCGGGGGGGTTCCCCTACAATGAGCAGTTCTTC. V is TRBV12-3 or TRBV12-4 and J is TRBJ2-1; 15 bases line up with TRBD2. Unmatched junction bases numbered 8, after V lost 6 bases and J lost 2 bases. The CDR3 is 18 residues long.

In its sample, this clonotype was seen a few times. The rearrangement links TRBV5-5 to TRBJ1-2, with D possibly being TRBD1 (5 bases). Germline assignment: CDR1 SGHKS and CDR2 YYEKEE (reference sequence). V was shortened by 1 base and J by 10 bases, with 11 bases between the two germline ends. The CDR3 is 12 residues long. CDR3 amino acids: CASSLSGLSYTF. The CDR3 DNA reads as TGTGCCAGCAGCTTGTCAGGGTTATCCTACACCTTC.

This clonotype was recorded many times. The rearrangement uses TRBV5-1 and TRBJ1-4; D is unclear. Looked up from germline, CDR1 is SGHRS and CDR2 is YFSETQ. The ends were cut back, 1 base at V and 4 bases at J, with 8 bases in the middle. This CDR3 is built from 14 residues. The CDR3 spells CASSLTGINEKLFF. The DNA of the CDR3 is TGCGCCAGCAGCTTGACCGGCATTAATGAAAAACTGTTTTTT.

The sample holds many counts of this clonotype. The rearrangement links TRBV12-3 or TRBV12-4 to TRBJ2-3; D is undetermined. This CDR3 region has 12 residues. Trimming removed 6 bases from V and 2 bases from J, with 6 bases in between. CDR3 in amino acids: CASSGNTDTQYF. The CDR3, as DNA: TGTGCCAGCAGCGGAAACACAGATACGCAGTATTTT.

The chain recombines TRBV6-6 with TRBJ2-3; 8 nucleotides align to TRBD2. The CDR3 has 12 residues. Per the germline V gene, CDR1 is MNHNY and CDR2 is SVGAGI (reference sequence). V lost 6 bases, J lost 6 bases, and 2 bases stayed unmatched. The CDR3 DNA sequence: TGTGCCAGCAGAAGCGGGGGCGATACGCAGTATTTT. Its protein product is CASRSGGDTQYF.